This T cell receptor beta chain was documented in a study of OX40 agonist ivuxolimab in advanced cancers. Profiled with immunoSEQ multiplex PCR; TCRdb holds only in-frame clones, not every one. The sample holds about 61,000 clones, roughly four fifths seen once. The TCR sequence derives from an adult with an advanced solid tumor such as melanoma, head and neck, liver or kidney cancer. Sample: CD4+ or CD8+ T cells sorted from blood, taken in a trial of the OX40 agonist ivuxolimab.

The CDR3 DNA reads as TGTGCCACCAGCACTCAGGACAGGCCCCCCTACGAGCAGTACTTC. Translation: CATSTQDRPPYEQYF. The chain has TRBV15 and TRBJ2-7; 7 bases fit TRBD1. Germline trimming cut 4 bases from V and 2 bases from J; bases unmatched to any gene: 8. The CDR3 has 15 amino acids. Germline CDR1 reads LNHNV; CDR2 reads YYDKDF (reference sequence).